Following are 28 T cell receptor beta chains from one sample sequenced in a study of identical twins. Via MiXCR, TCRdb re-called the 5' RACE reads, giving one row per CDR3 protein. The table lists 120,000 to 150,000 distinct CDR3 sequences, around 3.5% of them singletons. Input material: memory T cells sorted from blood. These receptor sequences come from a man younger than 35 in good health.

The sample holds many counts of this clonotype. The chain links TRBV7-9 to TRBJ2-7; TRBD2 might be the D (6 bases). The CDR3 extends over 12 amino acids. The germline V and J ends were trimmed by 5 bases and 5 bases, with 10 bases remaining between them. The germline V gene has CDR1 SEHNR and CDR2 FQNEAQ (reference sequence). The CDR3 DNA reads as TGTGCCAGCAGCATTACTAGCCACGAGCAGTACGTC. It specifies CASSITSHEQYV.

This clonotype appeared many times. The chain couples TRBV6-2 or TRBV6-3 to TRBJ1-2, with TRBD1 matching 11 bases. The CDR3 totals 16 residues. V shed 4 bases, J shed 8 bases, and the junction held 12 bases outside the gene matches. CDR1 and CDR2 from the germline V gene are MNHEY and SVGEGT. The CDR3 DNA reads TGTGCCAGCAGTTCCCTACCGGACAGGGGGCAGAGAGGCTACACCTTC. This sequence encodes CASSSLPDRGQRGYTF.

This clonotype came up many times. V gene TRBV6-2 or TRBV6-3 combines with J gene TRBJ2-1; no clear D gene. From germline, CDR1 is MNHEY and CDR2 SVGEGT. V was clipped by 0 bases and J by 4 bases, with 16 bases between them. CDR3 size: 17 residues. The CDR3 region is CASSYSLGKGKYNEQFF. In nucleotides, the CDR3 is TGTGCCAGCAGTTACTCGTTGGGAAAAGGAAAGTACAATGAGCAGTTCTTC.

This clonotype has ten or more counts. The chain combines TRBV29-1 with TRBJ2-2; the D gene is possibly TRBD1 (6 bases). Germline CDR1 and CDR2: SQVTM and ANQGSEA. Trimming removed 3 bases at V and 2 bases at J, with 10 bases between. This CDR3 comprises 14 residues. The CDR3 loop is CSVEPRGNTGELFF. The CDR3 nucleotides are TGCAGCGTTGAGCCCAGGGGAAACACCGGGGAGCTGTTTTTT.

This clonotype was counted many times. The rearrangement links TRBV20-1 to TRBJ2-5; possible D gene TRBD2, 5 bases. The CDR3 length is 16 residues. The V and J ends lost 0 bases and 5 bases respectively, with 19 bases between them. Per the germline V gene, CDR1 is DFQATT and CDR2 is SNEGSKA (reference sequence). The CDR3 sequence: CSAREPSTTSPETQYF. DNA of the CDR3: TGCAGTGCTAGAGAACCGTCGACCACTAGTCCGGAGACCCAGTACTTC.

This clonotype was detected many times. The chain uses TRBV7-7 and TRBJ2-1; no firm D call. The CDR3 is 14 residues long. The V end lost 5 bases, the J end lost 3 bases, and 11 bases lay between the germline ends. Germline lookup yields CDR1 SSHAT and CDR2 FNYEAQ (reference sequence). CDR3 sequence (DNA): TGTGCCAGCAGCCAATCCACTGGCTACAATGAGCAGTTCTTC. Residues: CASSQSTGYNEQFF.

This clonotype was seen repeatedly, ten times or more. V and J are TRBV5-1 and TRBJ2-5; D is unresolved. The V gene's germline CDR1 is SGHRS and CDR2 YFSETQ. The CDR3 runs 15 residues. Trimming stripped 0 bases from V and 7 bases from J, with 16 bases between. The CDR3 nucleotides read TGCGCCAGCAGCTTGGGGCAGTCGAAGATTGGGACCCAGTACTTC. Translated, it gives CASSLGQSKIGTQYF.

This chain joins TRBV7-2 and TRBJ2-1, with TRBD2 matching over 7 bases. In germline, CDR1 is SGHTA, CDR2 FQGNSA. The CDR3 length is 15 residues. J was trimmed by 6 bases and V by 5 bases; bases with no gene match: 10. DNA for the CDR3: TGTGCCAGCAGCCCCGGGACTACAGCCTCCAATGAGCAGTTCTTC. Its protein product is CASSPGTTASNEQFF.

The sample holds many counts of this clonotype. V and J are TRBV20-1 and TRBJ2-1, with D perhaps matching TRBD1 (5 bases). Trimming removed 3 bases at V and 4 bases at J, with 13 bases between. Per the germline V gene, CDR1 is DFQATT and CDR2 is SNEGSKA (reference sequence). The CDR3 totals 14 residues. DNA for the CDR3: TGCAGTGCTAGCCAGGACACAGGATACAATGAGCAGTTCTTC. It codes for CSASQDTGYNEQFF.

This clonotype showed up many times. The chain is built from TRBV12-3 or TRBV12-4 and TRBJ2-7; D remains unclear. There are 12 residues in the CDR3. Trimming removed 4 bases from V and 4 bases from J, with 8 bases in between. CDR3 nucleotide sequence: TGTGCCAGCAGTTGGTTGGCTTACGAGCAGTACTTC. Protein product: CASSWLAYEQYF.

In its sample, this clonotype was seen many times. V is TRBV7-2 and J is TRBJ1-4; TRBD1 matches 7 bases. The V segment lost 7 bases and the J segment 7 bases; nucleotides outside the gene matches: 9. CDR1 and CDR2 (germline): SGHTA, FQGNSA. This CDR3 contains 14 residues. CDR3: CASNLGGASEKLFF. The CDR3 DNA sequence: TGTGCCAGCAACCTAGGGGGCGCGAGTGAAAAACTGTTTTTT.

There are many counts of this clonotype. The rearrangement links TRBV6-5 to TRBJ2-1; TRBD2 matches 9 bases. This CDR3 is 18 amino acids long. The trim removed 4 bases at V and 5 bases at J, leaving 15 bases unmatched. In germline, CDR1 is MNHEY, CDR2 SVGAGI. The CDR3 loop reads CASSSRLFRTSEDNEQFF. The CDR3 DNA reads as TGTGCCAGCAGTTCCCGCCTTTTCAGGACTAGCGAAGACAATGAGCAGTTCTTC.

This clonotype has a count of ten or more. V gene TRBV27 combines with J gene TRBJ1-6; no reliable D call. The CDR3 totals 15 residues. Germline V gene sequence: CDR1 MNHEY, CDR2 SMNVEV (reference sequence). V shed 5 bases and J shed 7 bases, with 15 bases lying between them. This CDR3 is CASSPRTQRNSPLHF. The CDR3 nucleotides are TGTGCCAGCAGTCCTCGGACCCAGCGGAATTCACCCCTCCACTTT.

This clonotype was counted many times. CDR3 protein: CSARDFLWTQYQETQYF. DNA of the CDR3: TGCAGTGCTAGAGATTTTTTATGGACACAGTACCAAGAGACCCAGTACTTC. This chain joins TRBV20-1 and TRBJ2-5, with D possibly matching TRBD1 (5 bases). CDR1 is DFQATT, CDR2 SNEGSKA, per germline (reference sequence). This CDR3 spans 17 amino acids. The ends were cut back, 0 bases at V and 0 bases at J, with 17 bases in the middle.

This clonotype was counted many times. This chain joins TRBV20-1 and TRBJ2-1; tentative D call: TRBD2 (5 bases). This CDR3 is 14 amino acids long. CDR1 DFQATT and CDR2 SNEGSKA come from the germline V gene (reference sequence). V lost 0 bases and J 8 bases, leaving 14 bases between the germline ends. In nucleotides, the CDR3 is TGCAGTGCTAGAGATCTCGGGATGGGGTATGAGCAGTTCTTC. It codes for CSARDLGMGYEQFF.

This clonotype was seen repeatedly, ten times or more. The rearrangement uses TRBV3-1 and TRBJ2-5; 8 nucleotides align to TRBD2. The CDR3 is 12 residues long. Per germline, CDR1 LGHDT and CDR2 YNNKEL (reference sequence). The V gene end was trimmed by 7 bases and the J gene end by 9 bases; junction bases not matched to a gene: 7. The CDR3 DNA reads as TGTGCCAGCACCCCGACCGGGGGGGCCCAGTACTTC. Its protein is CASTPTGGAQYF.

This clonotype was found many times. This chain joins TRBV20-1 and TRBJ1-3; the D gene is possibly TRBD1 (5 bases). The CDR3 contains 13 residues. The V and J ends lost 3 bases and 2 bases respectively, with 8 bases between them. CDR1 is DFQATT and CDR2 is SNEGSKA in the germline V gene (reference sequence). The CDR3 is CSASPRAGNTIYF. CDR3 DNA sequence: TGCAGTGCTAGTCCCAGGGCTGGAAACACCATATATTTT.

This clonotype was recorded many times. This CDR3 is CSVGPGTSGADEQFF. The CDR3, as DNA: TGCAGCGTCGGACCCGGGACTAGCGGAGCGGATGAGCAGTTCTTC. The chain has TRBV29-1 and TRBJ2-1; 11 nucleotides match TRBD2. Trimming removed 6 bases from V and 8 bases from J; junction bases left unmatched: 12. The CDR3 loop spans 15 amino acids. Germline V gene sequence: CDR1 SQVTM, CDR2 ANQGSEA.

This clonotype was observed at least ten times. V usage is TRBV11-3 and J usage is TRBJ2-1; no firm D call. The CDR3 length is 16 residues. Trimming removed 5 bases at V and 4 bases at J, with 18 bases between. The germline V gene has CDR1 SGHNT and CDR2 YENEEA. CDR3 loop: CASSLNRTAKYNEQFF. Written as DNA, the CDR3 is TGTGCCAGCAGCCTTAATAGGACGGCCAAGTACAATGAGCAGTTCTTC.

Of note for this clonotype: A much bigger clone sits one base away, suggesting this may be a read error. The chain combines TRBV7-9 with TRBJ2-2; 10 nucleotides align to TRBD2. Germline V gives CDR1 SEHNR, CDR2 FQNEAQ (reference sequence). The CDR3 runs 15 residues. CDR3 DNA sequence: TGTGCCAGCAGCTATCTAGCGGGAGAAGCCGGGGAGCTGATTTTT. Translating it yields CASSYLAGEAGELIF.

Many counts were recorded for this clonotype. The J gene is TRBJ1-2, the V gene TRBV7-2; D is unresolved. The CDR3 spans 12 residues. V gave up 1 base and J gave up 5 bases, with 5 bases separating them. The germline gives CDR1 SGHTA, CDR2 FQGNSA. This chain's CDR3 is CASSLDRYGYTF. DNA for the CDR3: TGTGCCAGCAGCTTAGACAGATATGGCTACACCTTC.

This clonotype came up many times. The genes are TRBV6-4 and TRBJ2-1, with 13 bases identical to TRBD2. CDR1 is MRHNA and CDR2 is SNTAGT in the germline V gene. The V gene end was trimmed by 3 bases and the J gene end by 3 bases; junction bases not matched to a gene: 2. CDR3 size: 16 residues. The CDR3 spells CASSDGLAGDYNEQFF. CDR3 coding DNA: TGTGCCAGCAGTGATGGACTAGCGGGAGACTACAATGAGCAGTTCTTC.

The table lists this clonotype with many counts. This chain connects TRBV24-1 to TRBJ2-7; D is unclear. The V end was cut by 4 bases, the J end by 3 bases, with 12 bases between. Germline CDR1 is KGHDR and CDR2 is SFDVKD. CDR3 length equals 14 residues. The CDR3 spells CATSDLPPFYEQYV. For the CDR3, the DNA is TGTGCCACCAGTGACCTACCACCGTTCTACGAGCAGTACGTC.

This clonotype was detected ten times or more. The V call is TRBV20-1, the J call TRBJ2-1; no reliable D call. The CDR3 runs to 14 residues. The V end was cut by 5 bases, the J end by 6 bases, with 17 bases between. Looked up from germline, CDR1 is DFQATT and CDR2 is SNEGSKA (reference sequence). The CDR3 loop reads CSASGPARVNEQFF. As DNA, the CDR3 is TGCAGTGCTTCAGGACCAGCTAGGGTCAATGAGCAGTTCTTC.

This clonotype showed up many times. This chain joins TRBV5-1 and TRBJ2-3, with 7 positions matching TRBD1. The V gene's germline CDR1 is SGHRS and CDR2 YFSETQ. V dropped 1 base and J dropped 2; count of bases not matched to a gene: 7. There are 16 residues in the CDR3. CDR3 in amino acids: CASSLYNRGNTDTQYF. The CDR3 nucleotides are TGCGCCAGCAGCTTGTATAACAGGGGCAACACAGATACGCAGTATTTT.

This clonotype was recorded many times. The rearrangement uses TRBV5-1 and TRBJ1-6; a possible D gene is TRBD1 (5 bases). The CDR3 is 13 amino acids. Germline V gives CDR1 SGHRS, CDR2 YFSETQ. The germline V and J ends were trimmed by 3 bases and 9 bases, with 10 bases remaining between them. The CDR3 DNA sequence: TGCGCCAGCAGCTCCGACGGGGCTTCACCCCTCCACTTT. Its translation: CASSSDGASPLHF.

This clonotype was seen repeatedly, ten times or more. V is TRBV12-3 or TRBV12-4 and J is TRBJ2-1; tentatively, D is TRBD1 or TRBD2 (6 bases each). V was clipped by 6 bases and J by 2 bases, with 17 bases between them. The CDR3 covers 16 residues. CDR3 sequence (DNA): TGTGCCAGCAGGAACGTAAAGGGGGGAACCTACAATGAGCAGTTCTTC. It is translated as CASRNVKGGTYNEQFF.

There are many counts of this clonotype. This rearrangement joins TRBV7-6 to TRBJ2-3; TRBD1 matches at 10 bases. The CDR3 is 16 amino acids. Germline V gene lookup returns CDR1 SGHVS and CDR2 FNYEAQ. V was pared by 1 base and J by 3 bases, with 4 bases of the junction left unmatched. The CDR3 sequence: CASSLGGTGVTDTQYF. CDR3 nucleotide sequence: TGTGCCAGCAGCTTAGGGGGGACAGGGGTTACAGATACGCAGTATTTT.